This T cell receptor (beta chain) was sequenced for a study of regulatory T cells in long-lasting Graves disease. Notes on the study in general: Persistent Graves' patients possessed reduced TCR diversity relative to recently diagnosed ones.

In building TCR beta libraries, iRepertoire HTBI primers were used together with Arm-PCR of CDR3 regions. MiXCR, applied by TCRdb to the multiplex PCR reads, yields one record per CDR3 protein. The profile shows 300,000 to 450,000 distinct CDR3 sequences, roughly 15% of them singletons. Indicated time point: newly diagnosed GD, antithyroid drugs for less than 3 months. Researchers made the TCR library from RNA that was extracted from PBMCs. Worth noting for this clonotype: Its matching antigen is unknown.

Germline V lookup: CDR1 ENHRY, CDR2 SYGVKD. The V end lost 9 bases, the J end lost 4 bases, and 13 bases lay between the germline ends. The CDR3 consists of 13 residues. Sample: peripheral blood mononuclear cells (PBMCs), taken at new diagnosis, from a patient treated with antithyroid drugs. The sequence derives from a female donor with Graves disease. This chain connects TRBV10-3 to TRBJ1-3, with D unresolved. CDR3 sequence: CAMLDSAGNTIYF. DNA of the CDR3: TGTGCCATGTTGGACTCTGCCGGAAACACCATATATTTT.